This T cell receptor (beta chain) was captured by sequencing in a study of lymphopenia after photon versus proton radiotherapy. Assay used: immunoSEQ multiplex PCR; TCRdb lists only in-frame clones, some missing. This sample carries 30,000 to 35,000 clones, roughly 89% of them seen once, and the ten largest clones take around 6.7%. Germline V gene lookup returns CDR1 SNHLY and CDR2 FYNNEI. Trimming pared 1 base from V and 6 bases from J, leaving 10 bases between. The CDR3 spans 14 residues. The origin of this receptor is a woman aged 70-85 years with pancreatic cancer. Some clones in this sample may be carry-over from other donors' samples. This chain links TRBV2 with TRBJ2-1, with no clear D. The sequenced sample was peripheral blood, obtained from a patient treated with proton-based radiotherapy. This chain's CDR3 is CASSEESYFNEQFF. CDR3 nucleotide sequence: TGTGCCAGCAGTGAAGAATCCTACTTCAATGAGCAGTTCTTC.